These 13 T cell receptor beta chains were all obtained from the same sample, sequenced in a study of T cells in Graves' hyperthyroidism and ophthalmopathy. Amplified TCR beta CDR3 regions derived from RNA transcripts. RT-PCR in the first round (using the HTBI primer set) targeted the TCR CDR3. TCRdb reprocessed the multiplex PCR reads with MiXCR, giving one entry per CDR3 protein. This sample has around 450,000 distinct CDR3 sequences; approximately 14% occur once, and the top ten carry 12% to 15%. The sample comprised blood. These receptors were collected from a woman aged 18-29 years with Graves' hyperthyroidism.

This clonotype was detected many times. This chain connects TRBV7-2 to TRBJ1-2, with a possible D match to TRBD1 (6 bases). Trimming took 5 bases from V and 2 from J, leaving 15 bases between them. In germline, CDR1 is SGHTA, CDR2 FQGNSA. CDR3 length: 15 residues. The CDR3 DNA is TGTGCCAGCAGCCCCACGACAGGCGTCAACTATGGCTACACCTTC. This gives the protein CASSPTTGVNYGYTF. Together with reference TRBV7-2 and TRBJ1-2, the CDR3 gives the full variable domain: GAGVSQSPSNKVTEKGKDVELRCDPISGHTALYWYRQSLGQGLEFLIYFQGNSAPDKSGLPSDRFSAERTGGSVSTLTIQRTQQEDSAVYLCASSPTTGVNYGYTFGSGTRLTVV.

This clonotype was picked up a small number of times. The J gene is TRBJ1-2, the V gene TRBV20-1, with 9 bases aligning to TRBD1. CDR3 length: 13 residues. V lost 5 bases to trimming and J lost 4 bases; unmatched junction nucleotides: 5. CDR1 DFQATT and CDR2 SNEGSKA come from the germline V gene (reference sequence). The CDR3 loop reads CSAGDRASYGYTF. For the CDR3, the DNA is TGCAGTGCTGGGGACAGGGCTAGCTATGGCTACACCTTC.

The rearrangement joins TRBV25-1 to TRBJ1-1; TRBD1 might be the D (5 bases). Trimming left V 1 base short and J 0 bases short, with 12 bases between. The CDR3 consists of 16 residues. Germline V gene data show CDR1 as MGHDK and CDR2 as SYGVNS. CDR3 DNA sequence: TGTGCCAGCAGTGAATCTGGGGCCGGGGTGAACACTGAAGCTTTCTTT. Its translation is CASSESGAGVNTEAFF. The complete variable domain, with remaining parts taken from reference TRBV25-1 and TRBJ1-1, reads EADIYQTPRYLVIGTGKKITLECSQTMGHDKMYWYQQDPGMELHLIHYSYGVNSTEKGDLSSESTVSRIRTEHFPLTLESARPSHTSQYLCASSESGAGVNTEAFFGQGTRLTVV.

There are many counts of this clonotype. The J gene is TRBJ2-1, the V gene TRBV28; 8 bases are a match to TRBD2. Trimming cost V 6 bases and J 5 bases; bases outside gene matches: 3. From germline, CDR1 is MDHEN and CDR2 SYDVKM. This CDR3 region has 13 residues. The CDR3: CASSRGGDNEQFF. In DNA form, the CDR3 reads TGTGCCAGCAGCCGGGGGGGGGACAATGAGCAGTTCTTC.

The chain combines TRBV7-6 with TRBJ1-3; D remains unclear. Trimming pared 5 bases from V and 4 bases from J, leaving 18 bases between. The CDR3 contains 16 residues. Germline V gene lookup returns CDR1 SGHVS and CDR2 FNYEAQ. CDR3 loop: CASSPWNREEGNTIYF. The CDR3 bases are TGTGCCAGCAGCCCTTGGAACCGGGAGGAAGGAAACACCATATATTTT.

The chain recombines TRBV4-3 with TRBJ1-2; D perhaps matches TRBD1 (5 bases). The germline CDR1 and CDR2 sequences are LGHNA and YSLEER. This CDR3 is 14 amino acids long. The V end lost 5 bases, the J end lost 2 bases, and 12 bases lay between the germline ends. The CDR3, as DNA: TGCGCCAGCAGCAAGGGACCCCAAAACTATGGCTACACCTTC. Translated, it gives CASSKGPQNYGYTF.

This clonotype appeared many times. The V call is TRBV5-6, the J call TRBJ2-7, with D perhaps matching TRBD1 or TRBD2 (5 bases each). Trimming cost V 2 bases and J 2 bases, with 11 bases left between them. The CDR3 is 14 residues long. CDR1 is SGHDT, CDR2 YYEEEE, per germline. This CDR3 is CASSLGTETYEQYF. The CDR3 DNA follows: TGTGCCAGCAGCTTAGGGACGGAAACCTACGAGCAGTACTTC. Together with reference TRBV5-6 and TRBJ2-7, the CDR3 gives the full variable domain: DAGVTQSPTHLIKTRGQQVTLRCSPKSGHDTVSWYQQALGQGPQFIFQYYEEEERQRGNFPDRFSGHQFPNYSSELNVNALLLGDSALYLCASSLGTETYEQYFGPGTRLTVT.

The chain employs TRBV20-1 and TRBJ2-5; TRBD1 is a possible D gene (6 bases). The V and J ends lost 0 bases and 7 bases respectively, with 18 bases between them. This CDR3 is built from 15 residues. In germline, CDR1 is DFQATT, CDR2 SNEGSKA (reference sequence). The CDR3 sequence: CSARDSWTVEGTQYF. CDR3 coding DNA: TGCAGTGCTAGAGATTCGTGGACAGTAGAAGGGACCCAGTACTTC.

CDR3 protein: CASSSLYPPDTQYF. CDR3 DNA: TGTGCCAGCAGCTCGTTGTATCCCCCAGATACGCAGTATTTT. The rearrangement links TRBV6-1 to TRBJ2-3; D is undetermined. CDR1 is MNHNS and CDR2 is SASEGT in the germline V gene. Deletions cut 6 bases from V and 4 bases from J, with 14 bases between. The CDR3 has 14 residues.

This clonotype came up a few times. The CDR3 here is CASTQDGSKNIQYF. DNA for the CDR3: TGTGCCAGCACCCAAGACGGATCCAAAAACATTCAGTACTTC. The chain couples TRBV2 to TRBJ2-4, with unresolved D. In germline, CDR1 is SNHLY, CDR2 FYNNEI. This CDR3 spans 14 amino acids. Between the trimmed V and J ends, which lost 7 bases and 2 bases, there was a span of 12 bases. The full variable domain, with the rest looked up from reference TRBV2 and TRBJ2-4, is EPEVTQTPSHQVTQMGQEVILRCVPISNHLYFYWYRQILGQKVEFLVSFYNNEISEKSEIFDDQFSVERPDGSNFTLKIRSTKLEDSAMYFCASTQDGSKNIQYFGAGTRLSVL.

The chain uses TRBV20-1 and TRBJ1-2; TRBD1 agrees at 7 bases. V dropped 3 bases and J dropped 8; count of bases not matched to a gene: 6. Germline loops: CDR1 DFQATT, CDR2 SNEGSKA (reference sequence). This CDR3 region has 12 residues. For the CDR3, the DNA is TGCAGTGCTAGGGGCAGGGGGTTCGGCTACACCTTC. Encoded protein: CSARGRGFGYTF.

This clonotype was detected ten times or more. The rearrangement uses TRBV7-3 and TRBJ1-6; 8 bases match TRBD1. V shed 6 bases and J 10 bases; nucleotides not matched to a gene: 5. Germline values: CDR1 SGHTA, CDR2 FQGTGA. This CDR3 has 13 amino acids. CDR3 coding DNA: TGTGCCAGCAGACCGGACAGGGCCTCACCCCTCCACTTT. Protein sequence: CASRPDRASPLHF.

The J gene is TRBJ1-4, the V gene TRBV10-3; 9 bases are shared with TRBD1. The V segment lost 4 bases and the J segment 7 bases; nucleotides outside the gene matches: 1. Germline values: CDR1 ENHRY, CDR2 SYGVKD. The CDR3 is made up of 13 amino acids. CDR3: CAISADRGEKLFF. The DNA of the CDR3 is TGTGCCATCAGTGCGGACAGGGGTGAAAAACTGTTTTTT.